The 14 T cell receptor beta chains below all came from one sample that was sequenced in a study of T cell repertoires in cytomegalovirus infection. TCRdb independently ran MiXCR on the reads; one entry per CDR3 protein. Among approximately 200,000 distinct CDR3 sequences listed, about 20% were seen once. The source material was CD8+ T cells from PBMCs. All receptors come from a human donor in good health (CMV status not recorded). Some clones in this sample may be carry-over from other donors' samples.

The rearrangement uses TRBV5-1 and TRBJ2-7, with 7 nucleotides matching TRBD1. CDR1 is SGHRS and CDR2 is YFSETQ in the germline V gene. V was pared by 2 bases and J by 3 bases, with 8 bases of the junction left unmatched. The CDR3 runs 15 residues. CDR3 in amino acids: CASSFGEGGLYEQYF. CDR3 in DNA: TGCGCCAGCAGCTTCGGGGAAGGGGGCCTCTACGAGCAGTACTTC.

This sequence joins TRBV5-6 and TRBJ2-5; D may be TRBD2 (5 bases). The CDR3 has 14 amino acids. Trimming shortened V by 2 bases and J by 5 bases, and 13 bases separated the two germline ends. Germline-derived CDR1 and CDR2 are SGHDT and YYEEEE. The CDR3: CASSFIIGEETQYF. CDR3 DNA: TGTGCCAGCAGCTTCATCATCGGGGAGGAGACCCAGTACTTC.

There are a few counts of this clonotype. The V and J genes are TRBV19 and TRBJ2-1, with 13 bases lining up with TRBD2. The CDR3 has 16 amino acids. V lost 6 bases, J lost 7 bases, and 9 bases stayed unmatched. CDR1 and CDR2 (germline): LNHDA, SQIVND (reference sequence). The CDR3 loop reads CASSWTSGGPGNEQFF. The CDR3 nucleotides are TGTGCCAGTAGCTGGACTAGCGGGGGCCCGGGGAATGAGCAGTTCTTC.

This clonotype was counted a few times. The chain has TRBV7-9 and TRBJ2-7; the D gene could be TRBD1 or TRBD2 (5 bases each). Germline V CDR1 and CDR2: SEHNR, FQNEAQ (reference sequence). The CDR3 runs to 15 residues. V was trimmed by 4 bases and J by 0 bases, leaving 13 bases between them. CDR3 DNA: TGTGCCAGCAGCTCTAGGACGGGACCCTCCTACGAGCAGTACTTC. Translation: CASSSRTGPSYEQYF.

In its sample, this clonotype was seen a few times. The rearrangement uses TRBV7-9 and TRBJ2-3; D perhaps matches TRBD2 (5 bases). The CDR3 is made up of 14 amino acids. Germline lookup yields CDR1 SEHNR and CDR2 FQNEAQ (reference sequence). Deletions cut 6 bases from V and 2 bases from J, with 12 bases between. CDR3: CASSSGLNTDTQYF. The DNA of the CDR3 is TGTGCCAGCAGTTCCGGACTCAACACAGATACGCAGTATTTT. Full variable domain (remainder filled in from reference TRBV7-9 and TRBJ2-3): DTGVSQNPRHKITKRGQNVTFRCDPISEHNRLYWYRQTLGQGPEFLTYFQNEAQLEKSRLLSDRFSAERPKGSFSTLEIQRTEQGDSAMYLCASSSGLNTDTQYFGPGTRLTVL.

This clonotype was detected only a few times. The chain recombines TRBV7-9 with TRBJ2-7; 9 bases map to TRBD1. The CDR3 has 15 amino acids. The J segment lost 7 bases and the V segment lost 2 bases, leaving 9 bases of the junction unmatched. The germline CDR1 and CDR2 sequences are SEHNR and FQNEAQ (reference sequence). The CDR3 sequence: CASSLLGTGNEEQYF. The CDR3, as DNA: TGTGCCAGCAGCTTACTTGGGACAGGGAATGAGGAGCAGTACTTC.

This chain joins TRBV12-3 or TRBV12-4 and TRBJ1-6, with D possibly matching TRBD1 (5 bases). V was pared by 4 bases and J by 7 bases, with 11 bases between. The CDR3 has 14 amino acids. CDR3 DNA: TGTGCCAGCAGTTCTGGGGGACTAAATTCACCCCTCCACTTT. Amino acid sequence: CASSSGGLNSPLHF.

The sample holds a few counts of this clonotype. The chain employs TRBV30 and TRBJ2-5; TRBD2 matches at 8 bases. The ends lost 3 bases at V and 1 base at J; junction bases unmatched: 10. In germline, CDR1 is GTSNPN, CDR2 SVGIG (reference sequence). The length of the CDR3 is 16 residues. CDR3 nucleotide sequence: TGTGCCTGGAGCTACGTTGCGGGGGGTCTCCAAGAGACCCAGTACTTC. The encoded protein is CAWSYVAGGLQETQYF.

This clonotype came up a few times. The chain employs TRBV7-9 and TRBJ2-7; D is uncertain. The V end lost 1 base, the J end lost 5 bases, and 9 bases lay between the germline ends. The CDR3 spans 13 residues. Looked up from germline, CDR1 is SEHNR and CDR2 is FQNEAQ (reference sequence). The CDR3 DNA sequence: TGTGCCAGCAGCTTAGAGGTAGCCAACGAGCAGTACTTC. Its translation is CASSLEVANEQYF. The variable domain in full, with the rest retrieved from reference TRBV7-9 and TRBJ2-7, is DTGVSQNPRHKITKRGQNVTFRCDPISEHNRLYWYRQTLGQGPEFLTYFQNEAQLEKSRLLSDRFSAERPKGSFSTLEIQRTEQGDSAMYLCASSLEVANEQYFGPGTRLTVT.

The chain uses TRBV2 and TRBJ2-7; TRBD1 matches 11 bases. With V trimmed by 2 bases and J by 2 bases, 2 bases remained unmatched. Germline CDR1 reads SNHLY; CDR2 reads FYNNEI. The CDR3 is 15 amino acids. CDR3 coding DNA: TGTGCCAGCAGTGAAACGGGACAGGGGGCCTACGAGCAGTACTTC. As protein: CASSETGQGAYEQYF.

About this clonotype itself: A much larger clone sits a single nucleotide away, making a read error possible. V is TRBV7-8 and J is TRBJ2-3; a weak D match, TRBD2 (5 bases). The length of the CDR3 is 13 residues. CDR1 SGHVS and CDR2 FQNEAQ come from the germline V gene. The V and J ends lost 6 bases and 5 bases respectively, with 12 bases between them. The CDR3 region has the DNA TGTGCCAGCAGAGCCGGGGTGGAAGATACGCAGTATTTT. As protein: CASRAGVEDTQYF.

Here the CDR3 DNA reads TGCAGTGCTAGAGATATAAAGGAGGCAGGGGGCCGCGAGCAGTACTTC. Translating it yields CSARDIKEAGGREQYF. The rearrangement joins TRBV20-1 to TRBJ2-7, with TRBD1 identical over 8 bases. This CDR3 contains 16 residues. Trimming removed 0 bases from V and 6 bases from J; junction bases left unmatched: 13. The V gene's germline CDR1 is DFQATT and CDR2 SNEGSKA (reference sequence).

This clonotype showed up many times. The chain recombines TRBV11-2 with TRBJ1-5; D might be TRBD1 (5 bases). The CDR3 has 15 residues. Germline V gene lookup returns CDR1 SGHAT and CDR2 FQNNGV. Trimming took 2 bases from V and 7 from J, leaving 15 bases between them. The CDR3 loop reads CASSLRDRVRQPQHF. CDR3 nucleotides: TGTGCCAGCAGCTTACGTGACAGAGTCCGGCAGCCCCAGCATTTT.

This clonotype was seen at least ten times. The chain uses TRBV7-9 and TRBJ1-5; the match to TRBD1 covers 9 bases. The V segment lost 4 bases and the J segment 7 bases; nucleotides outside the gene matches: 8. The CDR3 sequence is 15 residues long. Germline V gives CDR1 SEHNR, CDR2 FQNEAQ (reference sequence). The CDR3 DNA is TGTGCCAGCAGCTCCCCGGGACAGGGCGGGCAGCCCCAGCATTTT. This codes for CASSSPGQGGQPQHF.